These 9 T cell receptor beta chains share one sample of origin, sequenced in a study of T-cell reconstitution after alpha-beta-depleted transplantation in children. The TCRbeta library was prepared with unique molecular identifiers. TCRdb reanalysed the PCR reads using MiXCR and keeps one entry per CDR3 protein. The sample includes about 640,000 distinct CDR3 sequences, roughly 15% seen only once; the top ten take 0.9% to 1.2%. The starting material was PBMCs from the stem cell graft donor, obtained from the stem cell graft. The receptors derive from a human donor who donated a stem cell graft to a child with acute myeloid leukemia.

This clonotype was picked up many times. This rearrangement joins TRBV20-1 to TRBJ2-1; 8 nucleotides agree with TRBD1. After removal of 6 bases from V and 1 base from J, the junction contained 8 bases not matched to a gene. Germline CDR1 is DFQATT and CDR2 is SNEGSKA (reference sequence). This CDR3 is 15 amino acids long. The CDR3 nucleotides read TGCAGTGCCACAGGGGGAGGAATTTCCTACAATGAGCAGTTCTTC. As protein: CSATGGGISYNEQFF.

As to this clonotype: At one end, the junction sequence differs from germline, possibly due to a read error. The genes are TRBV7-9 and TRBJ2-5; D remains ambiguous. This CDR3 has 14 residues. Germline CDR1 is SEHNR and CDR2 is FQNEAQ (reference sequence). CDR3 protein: CDSSLELSSETQYF. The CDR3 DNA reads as TGTGACAGCAGCTTAGAACTTAGTAGCGAGACCCAGTACTTC.

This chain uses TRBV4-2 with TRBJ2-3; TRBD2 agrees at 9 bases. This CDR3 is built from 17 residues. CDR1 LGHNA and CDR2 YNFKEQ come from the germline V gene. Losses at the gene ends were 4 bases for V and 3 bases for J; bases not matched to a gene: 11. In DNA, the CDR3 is TGTGCCAGCAGCCTCTCGGGGGCGGGGGGGCCAACAGATACGCAGTATTTT. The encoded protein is CASSLSGAGGPTDTQYF.

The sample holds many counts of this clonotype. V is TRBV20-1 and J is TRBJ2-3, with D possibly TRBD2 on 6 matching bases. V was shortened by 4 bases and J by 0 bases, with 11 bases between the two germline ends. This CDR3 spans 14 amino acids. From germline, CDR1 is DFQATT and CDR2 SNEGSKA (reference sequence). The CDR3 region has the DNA TGCAGTGCTAAGCCGGGACTCAGCACAGATACGCAGTATTTT. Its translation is CSAKPGLSTDTQYF.

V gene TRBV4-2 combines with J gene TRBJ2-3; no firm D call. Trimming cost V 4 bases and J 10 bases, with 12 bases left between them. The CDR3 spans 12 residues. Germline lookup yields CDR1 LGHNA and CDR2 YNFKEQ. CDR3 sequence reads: CASSPRIDSQYF. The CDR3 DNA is TGTGCCAGCAGCCCCCGGATCGACTCGCAGTATTTT.

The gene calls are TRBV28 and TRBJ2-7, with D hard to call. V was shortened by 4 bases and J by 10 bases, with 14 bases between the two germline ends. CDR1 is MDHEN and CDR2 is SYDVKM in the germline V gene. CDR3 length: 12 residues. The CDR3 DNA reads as TGTGCCAGCAGTTCTACATCCTCCTCCCAGTACGTC. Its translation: CASSSTSSSQYV.

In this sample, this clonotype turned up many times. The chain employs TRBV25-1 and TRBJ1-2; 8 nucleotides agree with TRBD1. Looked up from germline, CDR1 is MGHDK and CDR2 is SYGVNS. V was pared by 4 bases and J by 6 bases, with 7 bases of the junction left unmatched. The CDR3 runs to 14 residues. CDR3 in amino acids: CASSGSGGWDGYTF. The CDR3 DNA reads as TGTGCCAGCAGTGGGTCAGGGGGCTGGGATGGCTACACCTTC.

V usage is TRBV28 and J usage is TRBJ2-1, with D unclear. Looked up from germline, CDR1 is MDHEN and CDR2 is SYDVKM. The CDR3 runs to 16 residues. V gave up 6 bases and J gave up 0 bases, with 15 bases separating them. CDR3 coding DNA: TGTGCCAGCAGCCCCCGACACCTTCCCTCCTACAATGAGCAGTTCTTC. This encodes CASSPRHLPSYNEQFF.

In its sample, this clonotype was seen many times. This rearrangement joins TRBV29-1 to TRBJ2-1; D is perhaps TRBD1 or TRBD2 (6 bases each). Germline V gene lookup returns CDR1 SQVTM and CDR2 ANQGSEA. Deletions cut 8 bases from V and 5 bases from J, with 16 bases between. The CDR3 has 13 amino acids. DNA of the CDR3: TGCAGCCCCGTGGCAGGGGAGGACAATGAGCAGTTCTTC. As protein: CSPVAGEDNEQFF.